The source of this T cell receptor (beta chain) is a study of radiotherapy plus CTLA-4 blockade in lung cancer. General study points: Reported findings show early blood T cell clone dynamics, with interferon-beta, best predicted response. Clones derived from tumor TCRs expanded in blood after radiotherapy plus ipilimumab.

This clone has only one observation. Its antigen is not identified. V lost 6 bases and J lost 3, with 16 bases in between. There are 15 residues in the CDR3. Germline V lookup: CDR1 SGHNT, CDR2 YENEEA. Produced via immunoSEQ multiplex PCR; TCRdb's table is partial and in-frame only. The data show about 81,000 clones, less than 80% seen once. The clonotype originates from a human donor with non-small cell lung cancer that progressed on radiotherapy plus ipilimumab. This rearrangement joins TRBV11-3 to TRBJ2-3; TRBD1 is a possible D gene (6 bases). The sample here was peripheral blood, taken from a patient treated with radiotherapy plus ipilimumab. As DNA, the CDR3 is TGTGCCAGCAGTCCAGACGGACAGAGTACAGATACGCAGTATTTT. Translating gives CASSPDGQSTDTQYF.